Listed below are T cell receptor beta chains from one sample, sequenced in a study of blood T cell repertoires in COVID-19. Data came from immunoSEQ multiplex PCR; TCRdb stores just in-frame clones and leaves some out. The sample contains some 310,000 clones, under 90% of which appear only once. The sample consisted of peripheral blood. These receptors all come from a woman aged 25 to 39 with COVID-19, enrolled during active disease. Both conserved end residues are trimmed from each CDR3. The order of the fields is CDR3 protein, V gene.

CDR3: SASPTTSYNEQF
V: TRBV20-1

CDR3: ASSYDQGNEQF
V: TRBV6-5

CDR3: AYGRGRIGELF
V: TRBV30

CDR3: ASSLRQAGTEAF
V: TRBV6-5

CDR3: TSSDGGTGDEKLF
V: TRBV10-1

CDR3: AISRTGDNQPQH
V: TRBV10-3

CDR3: ASSRGAYYEQY
V: TRBV5-8

CDR3: ASSNQGILDEQF
V: TRBV2

CDR3: ASSAGLAGEQF
V: TRBV19

CDR3: SVGQGQSEAF
V: TRBV29-1

CDR3: ASSYGQGTEAF
V: TRBV27

CDR3: ATSDYRGLAGGVISNEQF
V: TRBV24-1

CDR3: AIRDTSGGFYEQY
V: TRBV10-3

CDR3: ASRDRGFSGDPY
V: TRBV5-5

CDR3: ASRQGAVEKLF
V: TRBV5-1

CDR3: AIRDFNTGELF
V: TRBV2

CDR3: ASSGRTGTASF
V: TRBV19

CDR3: AWGTTYRAAGNTIY
V: TRBV30

CDR3: ATDRGYSNQPQH
V: TRBV19

CDR3: ASSSPREGHREQF
V: TRBV6-5

CDR3: ASSLRTSGRYEQY
V: TRBV28

CDR3: ASSFPQGRDSPLH
V: TRBV28

CDR3: ASGGTGNEKLF
V: TRBV11-1

CDR3: ASSQRGQGTGPLH
V: TRBV3-1/TRBV3-2

CDR3: ASSLEGGVRSYEQY
V: TRBV5-4

CDR3: ASSQERDYEQY
V: TRBV3-1/TRBV3-2

CDR3: ASSETAGGYQPQH
V: TRBV19